These 30 T cell receptor beta chains originate from one sample sequenced in a study of beta chain features in type 1 diabetes. Whole-study results and caveats: When Type 1 diabetes patients were examined, their TCRB CDR3s proved moderately but significantly shorter in all four CD4+ subsets.

The antigens for these receptors are not known. Of the isolated RNA, all was reverse transcribed, and so the sequenced material was expressed TCRB transcripts. The protocol was immunoSEQ multiplex PCR, while the TCRdb copy is restricted to in-frame clones and leaves out a portion. The table shows around 690,000 clones, with around an eighth occurring only once. The sequenced sample was naive CD4+ T cells from blood. These receptors were taken from a man aged 25-40 years with type 1 diabetes.

This clone showed up just a few times. The chain has TRBV29-1 and TRBJ2-5; D is uncertain. Trimming cost V 4 bases and J 1 base, with 4 bases left between them. CDR1 and CDR2 (germline): SQVTM, ANQGSEA. CDR3 length: 11 amino acids. The CDR3 DNA reads TGCAGCGTTGGGACCCAAGAGACCCAGTACTTC. It codes for CSVGTQETQYF.

The gene calls are TRBV28 and TRBJ2-7; 7 bases line up with TRBD2. Germline lookup yields CDR1 MDHEN and CDR2 SYDVKM. The CDR3 extends over 13 amino acids. After removal of 7 bases from V and 7 bases from J, the junction contained 10 bases not matched to a gene. The CDR3 nucleotides are TGTGCCAGCACCCCGGGGAGGGAAGCTGAGCAGTACTTC. Its translation: CASTPGREAEQYF.

V gene TRBV15 combines with J gene TRBJ1-2; D not resolved. From germline, CDR1 is LNHNV and CDR2 YYDKDF (reference sequence). This CDR3 has 13 residues. Between the trimmed V and J ends, which lost 0 bases and 8 bases, there was a span of 10 bases. The CDR3 DNA is TGTGCCACCAGCAGAGATCGACGTGAGGGCTACACCTTC. This translates into CATSRDRREGYTF.

In this sample, this clone turned up a few times. The rearrangement uses TRBV30 and TRBJ1-6; 9 nucleotides align to TRBD1. This CDR3 comprises 12 residues. Germline lookup yields CDR1 GTSNPN and CDR2 SVGIG (reference sequence). V trimming: 6 bases; J trimming: 7 bases; junction bases outside the gene matches: 1. CDR3 DNA sequence: TGTGCCTGCGGGACAGGGAATTCACCCCTCCACTTT. Its protein product is CACGTGNSPLHF.

This chain links TRBV4-3 with TRBJ2-2, with D maybe TRBD1 (5 bases). The CDR3 is 16 amino acids. Per germline, CDR1 LGHNA and CDR2 YSLEER. Trimming cost V 0 bases and J 0 bases, with 8 bases left between them. The CDR3 here is CASSQEQTANTGELFF. CDR3 in DNA: TGCGCCAGCAGCCAAGAGCAGACAGCGAACACCGGGGAGCTGTTTTTT.

The rearrangement joins TRBV4-2 to TRBJ1-2, with D tentatively TRBD1 (6 bases). The CDR3 runs to 15 residues. The V and J ends lost 5 bases and 1 base respectively, with 14 bases between them. CDR1 is LGHNA, CDR2 YNFKEQ, per germline. CDR3 coding DNA: TGTGCCAGCAGCTACAGGACAGCTTTTAACTATGGCTACACCTTC. Amino acid sequence: CASSYRTAFNYGYTF.

The rearrangement links TRBV5-1 to TRBJ1-5; D is perhaps TRBD1 (5 bases). The germline V and J ends were trimmed by 4 bases and 7 bases, with 15 bases remaining between them. Per the germline V gene, CDR1 is SGHRS and CDR2 is YFSETQ. CDR3 size: 14 residues. The CDR3 DNA is TGCGCCAGCAGCCACAACGTTGGGGACCAGCCCCAGCATTTT. Amino acids: CASSHNVGDQPQHF.

The chain employs TRBV30 and TRBJ1-6; a weak D match, TRBD1 (5 bases). Trimming cost V 2 bases and J 2 bases, with 19 bases left between them. The CDR3 contains 18 residues. Germline CDR1 is GTSNPN and CDR2 is SVGIG (reference sequence). The CDR3 DNA is TGTGCCTGGAGTTCGGGGGGTAGCCGCTGGGCCTATAATTCACCCCTCCACTTT. It translates to CAWSSGGSRWAYNSPLHF.

This chain connects TRBV5-6 to TRBJ1-3; the D gene is possibly TRBD1 (5 bases). The V end lost 4 bases, the J end lost 0 bases, and 11 bases lay between the germline ends. Germline CDR1 and CDR2: SGHDT and YYEEEE. There are 15 residues in the CDR3. CDR3 amino acids: CASSLGRISGNTIYF. As DNA, the CDR3 is TGTGCCAGCAGCCTGGGGCGTATCTCTGGAAACACCATATATTTT.

This clone turned up a few times. The V call is TRBV11-2, the J call TRBJ2-3; D gene ambiguous. The CDR3 sequence is 13 residues long. Germline V gives CDR1 SGHAT, CDR2 FQNNGV. V lost 0 bases, J lost 3 bases, and 4 bases lay in between. DNA for the CDR3: TGTGCCAGCAGCTTAGATCGAACAGATACGCAGTATTTT. Amino acids: CASSLDRTDTQYF. Combining the CDR3 with reference TRBV11-2 and TRBJ2-3 gives the whole variable domain EAGVAQSPRYKIIEKRQSVAFWCNPISGHATLYWYQQILGQGPKLLIQFQNNGVVDDSQLPKDRFSAERLKGVDSTLKIQPAKLEDSAVYLCASSLDRTDTQYFGPGTRLTVL.

This rearrangement joins TRBV4-3 to TRBJ1-1; tentative D call: TRBD1 (6 bases). Germline values: CDR1 LGHNA, CDR2 YSLEER. V was pared by 0 bases and J by 6 bases, with 11 bases between. The CDR3 loop spans 14 amino acids. The CDR3 spells CASSQDTGWSEAFF. For the CDR3, the DNA is TGCGCCAGCAGCCAAGATACAGGGTGGTCTGAAGCTTTCTTT.

This clone showed up just a few times. The rearrangement uses TRBV5-1 and TRBJ2-3; TRBD2 agrees at 7 bases. Trimming cost V 4 bases and J 4 bases; bases outside gene matches: 9. Germline V gene lookup returns CDR1 SGHRS and CDR2 YFSETQ. This CDR3 comprises 15 residues. In nucleotides, the CDR3 is TGCGCCAGCAGCGGAAGCGGGGTTAAGGCAGATACGCAGTATTTT. It specifies CASSGSGVKADTQYF.

The chain recombines TRBV5-1 with TRBJ1-2; 8 nucleotides agree with TRBD1. There are 16 residues in the CDR3. V lost 4 bases to trimming and J lost 8 bases; unmatched junction nucleotides: 16. Germline lookup yields CDR1 SGHRS and CDR2 YFSETQ. The CDR3, as DNA: TGCGCCAGCAGCCCGAACCTAGGGACAGGCGTCGGGGGCTACACCTTC. Translated: CASSPNLGTGVGGYTF. The complete variable domain, with remaining parts taken from reference TRBV5-1 and TRBJ1-2, reads KAGVTQTPRYLIKTRGQQVTLSCSPISGHRSVSWYQQTPGQGLQFLFEYFSETQRNKGNFPGRFSGRQFSNSRSEMNVSTLELGDSALYLCASSPNLGTGVGGYTFGSGTRLTVV.

This clone has a handful of counts. This CDR3 is also generated by other DNA sequences in the sample. The CDR3 reads CASSVEGLNSPLHF. CDR3 sequence (DNA): TGTGCCAGCAGCGTTGAGGGACTTAATTCACCCCTCCACTTT. This chain uses TRBV9 with TRBJ1-6; D is perhaps TRBD1 (5 bases). V shed 2 bases and J shed 6 bases, with 9 bases lying between them. This CDR3 region has 14 residues. The germline CDR1 and CDR2 sequences are SGDLS and YYNGEE. Full variable domain (remainder filled in from reference TRBV9 and TRBJ1-6): DSGVTQTPKHLITATGQRVTLRCSPRSGDLSVYWYQQSLDQGLQFLIQYYNGEERAKGNILERFSAQQFPDLHSELNLSSLELGDSALYFCASSVEGLNSPLHFGNGTRLTVT.

The V gene is TRBV7-9, the J gene TRBJ2-5; a weak D match, TRBD1 (6 bases). Trimming removed 5 bases at V and 0 bases at J, with 13 bases between. The V gene's germline CDR1 is SEHNR and CDR2 FQNEAQ (reference sequence). The CDR3 runs to 15 residues. The CDR3 coding sequence is TGTGCCAGCAGCCGAGGACAGCTCTACCAAGAGACCCAGTACTTC. This encodes CASSRGQLYQETQYF.

This clone showed up just a few times. CDR3: CASSPGARRDTQYF. The CDR3 nucleotides read TGTGCCAGCTCACCAGGGGCGCGTCGAGATACGCAGTATTTT. The chain is built from TRBV18 and TRBJ2-3; a possible D gene is TRBD1 (5 bases). The length of the CDR3 is 14 residues. The V and J ends lost 2 bases and 5 bases respectively, with 11 bases between them. Germline lookup yields CDR1 KGHSH and CDR2 LQKENI.

This clone was seen more than once but under ten times. The chain carries TRBV19 and TRBJ2-7, with a tentative D call TRBD2 (6 bases). Germline V gene lookup returns CDR1 LNHDA and CDR2 SQIVND (reference sequence). There are 14 residues in the CDR3. V was pared by 6 bases and J by 1 base, with 13 bases between. CDR3 in DNA: TGTGCCAGTAGGCGGAACGGGGGTTCCTACGAGCAGTACTTC. Encoded protein: CASRRNGGSYEQYF.

This CDR3 reads CASRRVLDTEAFF. The CDR3 nucleotides are TGTGCCAGCAGAAGGGTGTTGGACACTGAAGCTTTCTTT. This chain joins TRBV9 and TRBJ1-1, with D unresolved. Looked up from germline, CDR1 is SGDLS and CDR2 is YYNGEE. V gave up 5 bases and J gave up 3 bases, with 11 bases separating them. The CDR3 spans 13 residues.

V is TRBV30 and J is TRBJ2-4; D is unresolved. Germline assignment: CDR1 GTSNPN and CDR2 SVGIG (reference sequence). The CDR3 has 13 residues. Trimming left V 2 bases short and J 5 bases short, with 10 bases between. The CDR3 DNA sequence: TGTGCCTGGAGTTTGGGGTCCGAAAACATTCAGTACTTC. This translates into CAWSLGSENIQYF.

The V gene is TRBV5-1, the J gene TRBJ1-1, with 9 bases that match TRBD1. This CDR3 is built from 13 residues. V shed 8 bases and J 8 bases; nucleotides not matched to a gene: 10. Germline values: CDR1 SGHRS, CDR2 YFSETQ. The CDR3 spells CASGTGRMEEAFF. The CDR3 bases are TGCGCCAGTGGGACAGGGCGGATGGAGGAAGCTTTCTTT. Variable domain in full (rest from reference TRBV5-1 and TRBJ1-1): KAGVTQTPRYLIKTRGQQVTLSCSPISGHRSVSWYQQTPGQGLQFLFEYFSETQRNKGNFPGRFSGRQFSNSRSEMNVSTLELGDSALYLCASGTGRMEEAFFGQGTRLTVV.

This clone was detected only a few times. J is TRBJ1-6 and V is TRBV21-1; TRBD1, the table's D call, was not compared with the DNA. TRBV21-1 is listed as a pseudogene. The CDR3 has 22 amino acids. DNA for the CDR3: TGTGCCAGCAGCAAAGAGGGGATCAGGGCGGTCCTCCGGCGTTCATTCGGGTCACCCCTCCACTTT. Protein product: CASSKEGIRAVLRRSFGSPLHF.

This chain links TRBV2 with TRBJ2-5; 11 positions agree with TRBD1. Germline CDR1 reads SNHLY; CDR2 reads FYNNEI. CDR3 size: 15 residues. Unmatched junction bases numbered 6, after V lost 5 bases and J lost 4 bases. The CDR3 reads CASSRRTGGPETQYF. CDR3 bases: TGTGCCAGCAGTCGAAGGACAGGGGGCCCAGAGACCCAGTACTTC.

This clone was counted between two and nine times. V usage is TRBV4-2 and J usage is TRBJ2-1; no clear D gene. From germline, CDR1 is LGHNA and CDR2 YNFKEQ. Trimming took off 3 bases at V and 0 bases at J, with 15 bases between the two ends. The CDR3 runs 17 residues. CDR3 coding DNA: TGTGCCAGCAGCCACAGAGGCATACCAGACTCCTACAATGAGCAGTTCTTC. As protein: CASSHRGIPDSYNEQFF.

This clone was observed a few times. The V and J genes are TRBV9 and TRBJ1-1; the match to TRBD1 covers 7 bases. There are 13 residues in the CDR3. The germline V gene has CDR1 SGDLS and CDR2 YYNGEE. V was clipped by 4 bases and J by 11 bases; unmatched bases: 11. The CDR3: CASSPRRQGVAFF. Written as DNA, the CDR3 is TGTGCCAGCAGCCCCCGTCGGCAGGGGGTGGCTTTCTTT.

This clone was counted between two and nine times. The chain has TRBV5-4 and TRBJ1-6; D call uncertain. The length of the CDR3 is 14 residues. Trimming cost V 4 bases and J 10 bases, with 15 bases left between them. The germline V gene encodes CDR1 SGHNT and CDR2 YYREEE (reference sequence). The CDR3 here is CASSRVGNGSPLHF. As DNA, the CDR3 is TGTGCCAGCAGCCGTGTGGGGAACGGGTCACCCCTCCACTTT. Using reference TRBV5-4 and TRBJ1-6 for the parts outside the CDR3, the full variable domain is ETGVTQSPTHLIKTRGQQVTLRCSSQSGHNTVSWYQQALGQGPQFIFQYYREEENGRGNFPPRFSGLQFPNYSSELNVNALELDDSALYLCASSRVGNGSPLHFGNGTRLTVT.

The chain is built from TRBV7-6 and TRBJ1-1, with 7 positions matching TRBD1. CDR3 length equals 15 residues. After removal of 5 bases from V and 2 bases from J, the junction contained 8 bases not matched to a gene. Germline CDR1 SGHVS, CDR2 FNYEAQ. The CDR3 reads CASSNPGTANTEAFF. CDR3 DNA sequence: TGTGCCAGCAGCAATCCGGGGACAGCAAACACTGAAGCTTTCTTT.

This clone was detected only a few times. Other DNA sequences from this sample encode an identical CDR3 as well. This sequence joins TRBV12-5 and TRBJ2-5, with D unresolved. This CDR3 has 12 residues. Germline V gene lookup returns CDR1 LGHNT and CDR2 FRNRAP. Trimming left V 5 bases short and J 2 bases short, with 6 bases between. The CDR3 spells CASGLGQETQYF. CDR3 nucleotide sequence: TGTGCTAGTGGTCTGGGGCAAGAGACCCAGTACTTC.

The chain recombines TRBV5-4 with TRBJ2-2; TRBD1 matches at 7 bases. J was trimmed by 2 bases and V by 4 bases; bases with no gene match: 8. The CDR3 extends over 16 amino acids. Germline V gene lookup returns CDR1 SGHNT and CDR2 YYREEE (reference sequence). The CDR3 loop is CASSTRQGRNTGELFF. For the CDR3, the DNA is TGTGCCAGCAGCACGCGACAGGGTAGAAACACCGGGGAGCTGTTTTTT. The full variable domain, with the rest looked up from reference TRBV5-4 and TRBJ2-2, is ETGVTQSPTHLIKTRGQQVTLRCSSQSGHNTVSWYQQALGQGPQFIFQYYREEENGRGNFPPRFSGLQFPNYSSELNVNALELDDSALYLCASSTRQGRNTGELFFGEGSRLTVL.

In this sample, this clone turned up a few times. The chain recombines TRBV5-1 with TRBJ1-2, with 10 nucleotides matching TRBD1. Germline values: CDR1 SGHRS, CDR2 YFSETQ. This CDR3 region has 15 residues. V gave up 4 bases and J gave up 6 bases; unmatched junction bases: 9. Here the CDR3 reads CASSRGQGKSDGYTF. CDR3 bases: TGCGCCAGCAGCCGGGGACAGGGGAAATCGGATGGCTACACCTTC.

In this sample, this clone turned up a few times. This chain joins TRBV5-1 and TRBJ2-5; 11 nucleotides match TRBD2. The CDR3 extends over 16 amino acids. V dropped 1 base and J dropped 3; count of bases not matched to a gene: 5. CDR1 and CDR2 (germline): SGHRS, YFSETQ. The CDR3 bases are TGCGCCAGCAGCTTGACTAGCGGGGGCCCGGAAGAGACCCAGTACTTC. Its translation is CASSLTSGGPEETQYF.